Below, 20 T cell receptor beta chains from the same sample are listed, as sequenced in a study of blood T cell repertoires in COVID-19 (dated by TCRdb to between 2020 and 2021). Libraries were constructed by the immunoSEQ multiplex PCR assay. TCRdb stores this immuneACCESS table with in-frame sequences only. Part of the clones is absent; in the studies checked, under half of the shortfall reflects unresolved V genes, and no reason is known for the rest. The sample table lists 150,000 to 200,000 clones, about 85% of them with a count of one. The top ten constitute around 1.9% of the sample. Sequenced: peripheral blood. All receptors come from a man in his 70s with active or convalescent COVID-19.

The V gene is TRBV27, the J gene TRBJ2-3; 8 bases line up with TRBD1. The CDR3 consists of 14 residues. Trimming cost V 1 base and J 3 bases; bases outside gene matches: 0. Looked up from germline, CDR1 is MNHEY and CDR2 is SMNVEV (reference sequence). CDR3 DNA: TGTGCCAGCAGTTTATACAGGGGGACAGATACGCAGTATTTT. It yields the protein CASSLYRGTDTQYF.

The rearrangement links TRBV5-5 to TRBJ1-6; TRBD1 matches 9 bases. The V and J ends lost 2 bases and 0 bases, in that order; junction bases with no gene match: 6. The V gene's germline CDR1 is SGHKS and CDR2 YYEKEE (reference sequence). CDR3 length: 18 residues. The DNA for the CDR3 is TGTGCCAGCAGCTTTGGGACAGGGTTAAGCTCCTATAATTCACCCCTCCACTTT. It codes for CASSFGTGLSSYNSPLHF.

The chain carries TRBV11-2 and TRBJ1-1; D is perhaps TRBD1 (5 bases). This CDR3 is built from 16 residues. Trimming pared 5 bases from V and 4 bases from J, leaving 20 bases between. From germline, CDR1 is SGHAT and CDR2 FQNNGV. CDR3 coding DNA: TGTGCCAGCAGCGGACCTCCCCGGGGGGTGGCCACTGAAGCTTTCTTT. Protein product: CASSGPPRGVATEAFF.

This sequence joins TRBV6-5 and TRBJ1-6, with D hard to call. Germline V gene data show CDR1 as MNHEY and CDR2 as SVGAGI. This CDR3 is 13 amino acids long. V was cut by 10 bases and J by 4 bases, with 11 bases left in between. CDR3 sequence (DNA): TGTGCCACCCTGGAGTCTTATAATTCACCCCTCCACTTT. Encoded protein: CATLESYNSPLHF.

This clone turned up a few times. V gene TRBV19 combines with J gene TRBJ2-3; 8 nucleotides line up with TRBD1. The trim removed 5 bases at V and 4 bases at J, leaving 8 bases unmatched. Germline V CDR1 and CDR2: LNHDA, SQIVND (reference sequence). This CDR3 contains 15 residues. DNA of the CDR3: TGTGCCAGTAGTGCCGGGACAGGTTACGCAGATACGCAGTATTTT. Amino acid sequence: CASSAGTGYADTQYF.

The rearrangement uses TRBV28 and TRBJ2-1; TRBD1 matches 7 bases. Germline values: CDR1 MDHEN, CDR2 SYDVKM. V shed 5 bases, J shed 2 bases, and the junction held 6 bases outside the gene matches. The length of the CDR3 is 15 residues. CDR3 sequence: CASSTGEIPYNEQFF. The CDR3 coding sequence is TGTGCCAGCAGTACAGGGGAGATCCCCTACAATGAGCAGTTCTTC.

This clone has only one observation. V usage is TRBV6-4 and J usage is TRBJ1-1; perhaps TRBD1 as D (5 bases). The CDR3 has 13 amino acids. Trimming removed 4 bases from V and 4 bases from J, with 10 bases in between. In germline, CDR1 is MRHNA, CDR2 SNTAGT. This chain's CDR3 is CASSVDRGTEAFF. The DNA of the CDR3 is TGTGCCAGCAGTGTCGACAGAGGCACTGAAGCTTTCTTT.

The chain combines TRBV29-1 with TRBJ2-7; TRBD1 matches 8 bases. Germline V gene data show CDR1 as SQVTM and CDR2 as ANQGSEA. V lost 5 bases to trimming and J lost 4 bases; unmatched junction nucleotides: 10. The CDR3 runs to 14 residues. The CDR3 region is CSVTGGQPPYEQYF. The DNA of the CDR3 is TGCAGCGTTACAGGGGGACAGCCACCGTACGAGCAGTACTTC.

The CDR3 DNA follows: TGTGCCAGTAGTATGTGGGGAGGAGACTACGAGCAGTACTTC. It is translated as CASSMWGGDYEQYF. V usage is TRBV19 and J usage is TRBJ2-7; TRBD2 might be the D (6 bases). The CDR3 sequence is 14 residues long. The germline V gene encodes CDR1 LNHDA and CDR2 SQIVND (reference sequence). Trimming left V 3 bases short and J 3 bases short, with 12 bases between.

There are a few counts of this clone. Other nucleotide sequences from this sample produce the same CDR3. The chain is built from TRBV5-1 and TRBJ2-5; 10 bases align to TRBD1. V was clipped by 0 bases and J by 4 bases; unmatched bases: 3. Germline V gives CDR1 SGHRS, CDR2 YFSETQ. The CDR3 has 15 residues. The CDR3 sequence: CASSLGQGAGETQYF. CDR3 coding DNA: TGCGCCAGCAGCTTGGGACAGGGGGCGGGAGAGACCCAGTACTTC.

This sequence joins TRBV3-1 (or the pseudogene TRBV3-2) and TRBJ2-7; 8 bases map to TRBD2. With 0 bases clipped from V and 2 bases from J, the junction kept 9 bases outside the gene matches. Germline V gives CDR1 LGHDT, CDR2 YNNKEL (reference sequence). CDR3 length equals 17 residues. Here the CDR3 DNA reads TGTGCCAGCAGCCAAGAAGGAGTGAGCGGGGGCCCCTACGAGCAGTACTTC. Protein product: CASSQEGVSGGPYEQYF.

The chain has TRBV5-1 and TRBJ2-5; 10 bases agree with TRBD1. With V trimmed by 4 bases and J by 3 bases, 3 bases remained unmatched. CDR3 length equals 14 residues. Germline V gene lookup returns CDR1 SGHRS and CDR2 YFSETQ. As DNA, the CDR3 is TGCGCCAGCAGCAGGGGACAGGGGAAAGAGACCCAGTACTTC. It translates to CASSRGQGKETQYF. Combining the CDR3 with reference TRBV5-1 and TRBJ2-5 gives the whole variable domain KAGVTQTPRYLIKTRGQQVTLSCSPISGHRSVSWYQQTPGQGLQFLFEYFSETQRNKGNFPGRFSGRQFSNSRSEMNVSTLELGDSALYLCASSRGQGKETQYFGPGTRLLVL.

This clone was observed a single time. The V and J genes are TRBV28 and TRBJ2-7, with TRBD2 matching 8 bases. V lost 5 bases and J lost 7; bases outside the gene matches: 13. The germline gives CDR1 MDHEN, CDR2 SYDVKM. This CDR3 region has 15 residues. CDR3 in DNA: TGTGCCAGCAGTCCTGGGACTAGTGGACTGTTGGAGCAGTACTTC. Its translation is CASSPGTSGLLEQYF.

The rearrangement links TRBV4-3 to TRBJ1-5; TRBD1 agrees at 7 bases. Germline CDR1 LGHNA, CDR2 YSLEER. The CDR3 covers 15 residues. J was trimmed by 6 bases and V by 3 bases; bases with no gene match: 8. This chain's CDR3 is CASSHNHRGGQPQHF. The CDR3 DNA sequence: TGCGCCAGCAGCCACAACCACAGGGGTGGTCAGCCCCAGCATTTT.

V is TRBV28 and J is TRBJ2-5; 12 bases fit TRBD2. After removal of 4 bases from V and 6 bases from J, the junction contained 15 bases not matched to a gene. In germline, CDR1 is MDHEN, CDR2 SYDVKM. CDR3 size: 18 residues. The CDR3 reads CASSYHPGLAGGLKTQYF. CDR3 nucleotides: TGTGCCAGCAGTTACCACCCCGGGCTAGCGGGGGGGCTAAAGACCCAGTACTTC.

In its sample, this clone was seen a few times. V usage is TRBV19 and J usage is TRBJ1-5, with 8 bases lining up with TRBD1. The CDR3 runs to 15 residues. Germline assignment: CDR1 LNHDA and CDR2 SQIVND (reference sequence). Trimming removed 6 bases from V and 1 base from J; junction bases left unmatched: 5. The CDR3 loop reads CASRAGGSSNQPQHF. The DNA for the CDR3 is TGTGCCAGTAGGGCAGGGGGCTCGAGCAATCAGCCCCAGCATTTT.

The chain links TRBV30 to TRBJ1-2, with 9 bases aligning to TRBD1. Per the germline V gene, CDR1 is GTSNPN and CDR2 is SVGIG (reference sequence). V was pared by 2 bases and J by 7 bases, with 5 bases of the junction left unmatched. The length of the CDR3 is 13 residues. CDR3 sequence: CAWSPGQGGGYTF. CDR3 in DNA: TGTGCCTGGAGTCCGGGACAGGGTGGTGGCTACACCTTC.

The J gene is TRBJ1-5, the V gene TRBV4-3, with D possibly TRBD1 on 5 matching bases. V was pared by 0 bases and J by 8 bases, with 17 bases between. The CDR3 is 16 residues long. Germline assignment: CDR1 LGHNA and CDR2 YSLEER. The CDR3 bases are TGCGCCAGCAGCCAAGATTGGGGGAGGATTCAAAAGCCCCAGCATTTT. It yields the protein CASSQDWGRIQKPQHF.

The CDR3 spells CASSLAGGRYYEQYF. CDR3 in DNA: TGTGCCAGCAGCTTAGCGGGAGGCCGATACTACGAGCAGTACTTC. This chain connects TRBV11-2 to TRBJ2-7, with TRBD2 identical over 7 bases. Germline V gene sequence: CDR1 SGHAT, CDR2 FQNNGV. V gave up 1 base and J gave up 3 bases; unmatched junction bases: 6. The length of the CDR3 is 15 residues.

As DNA, the CDR3 is TGTGCCAGCAGTTCCAGGGACAGATCCCACTCTGGGGCCAACGTCCTGACTTTC. Amino acids: CASSSRDRSHSGANVLTF. The chain uses TRBV27 and TRBJ2-6; the match to TRBD1 covers 7 bases. With 4 bases clipped from V and 0 bases from J, the junction kept 9 bases outside the gene matches. There are 18 residues in the CDR3. Germline CDR1 reads MNHEY; CDR2 reads SMNVEV (reference sequence).